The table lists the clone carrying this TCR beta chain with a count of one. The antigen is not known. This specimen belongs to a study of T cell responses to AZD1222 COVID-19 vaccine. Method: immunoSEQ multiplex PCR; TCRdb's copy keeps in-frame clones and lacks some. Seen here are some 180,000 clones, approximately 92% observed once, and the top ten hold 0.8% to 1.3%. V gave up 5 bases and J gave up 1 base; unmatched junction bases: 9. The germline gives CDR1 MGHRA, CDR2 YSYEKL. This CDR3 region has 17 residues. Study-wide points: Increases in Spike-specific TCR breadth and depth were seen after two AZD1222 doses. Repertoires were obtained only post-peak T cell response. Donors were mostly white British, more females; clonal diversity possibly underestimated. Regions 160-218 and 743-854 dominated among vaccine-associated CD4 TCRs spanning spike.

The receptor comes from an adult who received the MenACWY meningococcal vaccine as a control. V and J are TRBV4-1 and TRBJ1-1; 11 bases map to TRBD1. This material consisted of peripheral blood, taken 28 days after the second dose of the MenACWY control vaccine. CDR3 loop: CASSNTDRGRANTEAFF. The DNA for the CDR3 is TGCGCCAGCAGCAATACGGACAGGGGGCGCGCGAACACTGAAGCTTTCTTT.